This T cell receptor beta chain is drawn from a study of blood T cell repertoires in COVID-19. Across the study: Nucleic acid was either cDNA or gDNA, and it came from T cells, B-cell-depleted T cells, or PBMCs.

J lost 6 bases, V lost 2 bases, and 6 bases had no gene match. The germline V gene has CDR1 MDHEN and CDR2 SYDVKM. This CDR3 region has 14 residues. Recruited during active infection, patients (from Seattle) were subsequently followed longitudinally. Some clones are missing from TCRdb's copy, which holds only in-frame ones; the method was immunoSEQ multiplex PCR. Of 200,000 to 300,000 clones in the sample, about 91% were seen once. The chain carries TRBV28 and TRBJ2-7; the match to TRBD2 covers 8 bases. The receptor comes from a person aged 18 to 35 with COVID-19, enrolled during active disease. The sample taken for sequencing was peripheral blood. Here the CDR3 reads CASSLASGPSEQYF. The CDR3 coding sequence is TGTGCCAGCAGTTTAGCTAGCGGGCCCTCCGAGCAGTACTTC.